A selection of T cell receptor beta chains follows, all from one sample in a study of blood T cells in healthy people across ages. TCRdb recomputed calls from the 5' RACE reads with MiXCR, one row per CDR3 protein. Of around 1,700,000 distinct CDR3 sequences listed, 28% are singletons. Sample: blood. Receptor source: a woman aged 25-40 years in good health. Both conserved end residues are part of each CDR3. A D gene is named only where the DNA matches it firmly. A row's size may be missing; if present it is once, few, many or a size class.

D | J | size | V | DNA | CDR3
TRBD2 | TRBJ2-2 | NA | TRBV5-6 | TGTGCCAGCACGGCAAGAGGACTAGCGAGGAACACCGGGGAGCTGTTTTTT | CASTARGLARNTGELFF
TRBD2 | TRBJ2-5 | NA | TRBV20-1 | TGCAGTGCACCCCGGACTAGCGCTTACCGGGCTGAGACCCAGTACTTC | CSAPRTSAYRAETQYF
TRBD1 | TRBJ1-3 | NA | TRBV7-2 | TGTGCCAGCAGCAAACGCAGTGGGACAGGCTTTGGAAACACCATATATTTT | CASSKRSGTGFGNTIYF
NA | TRBJ2-7 | few | TRBV13 | TGTGCCAGCAGCTTAGAGGGCCTGGGGTTCTCGTACGAGCAGTACTTC | CASSLEGLGFSYEQYF
TRBD2 | TRBJ2-1 | NA | TRBV11-3 | TGTGCCAGCAGCGGGACTATCAACAATGAGCAGTTCTTC | CASSGTINNEQFF
TRBD2 | TRBJ2-1 | few | TRBV11-2 | TGTGCCAGCAGAATTGTAGCGGGAGCCCCCAATGAGCAGTTCTTC | CASRIVAGAPNEQFF
NA | TRBJ2-7 | few | TRBV12-3/TRBV12-4 | TGTGCCAGCAGCTGGGCTGGGGCAGGCGAGCAGTACTTC | CASSWAGAGEQYF
NA | TRBJ2-1 | NA | TRBV6-5 | TGTGCCAGCAGTTGCTTCCTAGCGAAAAACAATGAGCAGTTCTTC | CASSCFLAKNNEQFF
TRBD2 | TRBJ2-3 | many | TRBV28 | TGTGCCAGCAGTTGGACTAGACCAGATACGCAGTATTTT | CASSWTRPDTQYF
NA | TRBJ2-7 | NA | TRBV29-1 | TGCAGCGTGAGAAGGGACTACGAGCAGTACTTC | CSVRRDYEQYF
NA | TRBJ2-1 | few | TRBV2 | TGTGCCGACCGGACGGGTCCCGGTGAGCAGTTCTTC | CADRTGPGEQFF
NA | TRBJ1-1 | NA | TRBV5-1 | TGCGCCAGCAGATTGGAACCGGGAGTTGAAGCTTTCTTT | CASRLEPGVEAFF
NA | TRBJ2-3 | NA | TRBV20-1 | TGCAGTGCTAGAATCCAGGGGGGCCCCTTGGTCGGTACGCAGTATTTT | CSARIQGGPLVGTQYF
NA | TRBJ2-7 | NA | TRBV7-9 | TGTGCCAGCAGCCGGCCTGGGGTGATCGAGCAGTACTTC | CASSRPGVIEQYF
NA | TRBJ2-3 | few | TRBV19 | TGTGCCAGTAGTATAAAAGGGCCCGATACGCAGTATTTT | CASSIKGPDTQYF
NA | TRBJ2-7 | NA | TRBV7-9 | TGTGCCATCCTTCTTTACTCCTACGAGCAGTACTTC | CAILLYSYEQYF